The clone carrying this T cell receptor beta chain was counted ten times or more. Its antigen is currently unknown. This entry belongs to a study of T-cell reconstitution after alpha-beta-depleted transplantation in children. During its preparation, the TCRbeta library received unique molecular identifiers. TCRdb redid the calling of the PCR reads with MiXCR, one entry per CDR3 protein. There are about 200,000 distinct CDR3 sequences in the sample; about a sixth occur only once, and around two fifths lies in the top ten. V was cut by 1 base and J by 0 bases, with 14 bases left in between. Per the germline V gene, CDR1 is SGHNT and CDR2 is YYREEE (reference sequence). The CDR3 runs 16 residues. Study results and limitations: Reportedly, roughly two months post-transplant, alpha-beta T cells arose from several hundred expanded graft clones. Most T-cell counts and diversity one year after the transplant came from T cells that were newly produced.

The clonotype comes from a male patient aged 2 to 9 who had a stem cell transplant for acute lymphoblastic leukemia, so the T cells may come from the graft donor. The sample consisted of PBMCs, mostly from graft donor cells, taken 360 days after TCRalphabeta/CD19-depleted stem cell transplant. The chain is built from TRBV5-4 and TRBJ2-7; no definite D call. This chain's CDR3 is CASSLSAGSSSYEQYF. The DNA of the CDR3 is TGTGCCAGCAGCTTGTCCGCCGGATCGAGCTCCTACGAGCAGTACTTC.